Each of the 17 T cell receptor beta chains below was sequenced from the same sample in a study of blood T cells in healthy people across ages. A J-beta primer mix and a sample-barcoded 5' primer were used in a second PCR of about 7 to 11 cycles. MiXCR was run by TCRdb on the 5' RACE reads, yielding one entry per CDR3 protein. Here the sample spans roughly 570,000 distinct CDR3 sequences, approximately 27% being singletons. The sample consisted of blood. Receptors were obtained from a woman in her seventies in good health.

There are a few counts of this clonotype. This chain joins TRBV11-2 and TRBJ2-1; possibly TRBD1 for D (6 bases). Germline CDR1 reads SGHAT; CDR2 reads FQNNGV. Trimming pared 3 bases from V and 1 base from J, leaving 16 bases between. The CDR3 extends over 17 amino acids. DNA of the CDR3: TGTGCCAGCAGCTTTCTCTTGGGAACAGGGTCCTACAATGAGCAGTTCTTC. Its translation: CASSFLLGTGSYNEQFF.

This clonotype was detected only a few times. This chain joins TRBV11-2 and TRBJ2-1, with 7 bases aligning to TRBD2. The CDR3 has 14 residues. Per the germline V gene, CDR1 is SGHAT and CDR2 is FQNNGV. V shed 4 bases and J 4 bases; nucleotides not matched to a gene: 4. This chain's CDR3 is CASSWGSGYNEQFF. CDR3 nucleotides: TGTGCCAGCAGCTGGGGTAGCGGGTACAATGAGCAGTTCTTC.

The J gene is TRBJ2-2, the V gene TRBV4-2; 11 bases line up with TRBD1. Germline V gene lookup returns CDR1 LGHNA and CDR2 YNFKEQ. V was clipped by 5 bases and J by 1 base; unmatched bases: 3. The CDR3 has 16 amino acids. Here the CDR3 DNA reads TGTGCCAGCAGCGTGGGGACAGGGGGGAACACCGGGGAGCTGTTTTTT. Its protein product is CASSVGTGGNTGELFF.

The J gene is TRBJ2-7, the V gene TRBV2, with 9 bases matching TRBD2. The J call is in doubt because the DNA end fits TRBJ2-1 better. The CDR3 runs 14 residues. The germline V gene has CDR1 SNHLY and CDR2 FYNNEI. CDR3 sequence reads: CASSDPAGGNEQFF. CDR3 DNA: TGTGCCAGCAGTGATCCAGCGGGGGGCAATGAGCAGTTCTTC.

At least ten counts were recorded for this clonotype. V gene TRBV5-1 combines with J gene TRBJ2-5; D possibly corresponds to TRBD2 (6 bases). Looked up from germline, CDR1 is SGHRS and CDR2 is YFSETQ. The ends were cut back, 7 bases at V and 3 bases at J, with 16 bases in the middle. CDR3 length: 14 amino acids. CDR3 nucleotides: TGCGCCAGCTATGAGACTAGTACGGAAGAGACCCAGTACTTC. This translates into CASYETSTEETQYF. Full variable domain (rest looked up from reference TRBV5-1 and TRBJ2-5): KAGVTQTPRYLIKTRGQQVTLSCSPISGHRSVSWYQQTPGQGLQFLFEYFSETQRNKGNFPGRFSGRQFSNSRSEMNVSTLELGDSALYLCASYETSTEETQYFGPGTRLLVL.

V gene TRBV12-3 or TRBV12-4 combines with J gene TRBJ2-7; D not resolved. The tail of the sequence fits TRBJ2-1 better, so the J call may be wrong. CDR3 size: 12 residues. CDR3 amino acids: CASSPNMGEQFF. The CDR3 bases are TGTGCCAGCAGTCCCAACATGGGTGAGCAGTTCTTC.

The chain carries TRBV30 and TRBJ1-2; D is unclear. The V and J ends lost 0 bases and 8 bases respectively, with 10 bases between them. Per germline, CDR1 GTSNPN and CDR2 SVGIG (reference sequence). The CDR3 is 12 residues long. CDR3 bases: TGTGCCTGGAGTGTACTCCCGAGGGGCTACACCTTC. Translating gives CAWSVLPRGYTF.

In its sample, this clonotype was seen a few times. The chain joins TRBV5-1 to TRBJ2-1; a possible D gene is TRBD2 (6 bases). TRBJ2-7 explains the end of the DNA better; the J call may be wrong. CDR1 is SGHRS, CDR2 YFSETQ, per germline. This CDR3 is 11 amino acids long. The CDR3 coding sequence is TGCGCCAGCGGGGAGGACTACGAGCAGTACTTC. Encoded protein: CASGEDYEQYF.

The J gene is TRBJ1-2, the V gene TRBV12-3 or TRBV12-4; unclear D gene. This CDR3 has 15 residues. Trimming pared 5 bases from V and 4 bases from J, leaving 17 bases between. CDR3: CASSQTMTWGYGYTF. The CDR3 DNA is TGTGCCAGCAGTCAAACGATGACATGGGGCTATGGCTACACCTTC.

This clonotype was counted only a few times. The V gene is TRBV5-1, the J gene TRBJ2-1, with a tentative D call TRBD2 (7 bases). CDR1 SGHRS and CDR2 YFSETQ come from the germline V gene. Trimming shortened V by 2 bases and J by 4 bases, and 13 bases separated the two germline ends. This CDR3 spans 15 amino acids. CDR3 coding DNA: TGCGCCAGCAGCTTAAACGGGGGGCCTTACAATGAGCAGTTCTTC. This translates into CASSLNGGPYNEQFF.

The chain is built from TRBV12-3 or TRBV12-4 and TRBJ2-7; D gene uncertain. The CDR3 runs 13 residues. V lost 1 base, J lost 2 bases, and 6 bases lay in between. This CDR3 is CASSLVLAYEQYF. CDR3 coding DNA: TGTGCCAGCAGTTTAGTCCTAGCCTACGAGCAGTACTTC.

The chain carries TRBV9 and TRBJ2-5; 9 nucleotides line up with TRBD2. The CDR3 covers 16 residues. The germline gives CDR1 SGDLS, CDR2 YYNGEE. The V gene end was trimmed by 0 bases and the J gene end by 3 bases; junction bases not matched to a gene: 6. The CDR3 nucleotides read TGTGCCAGCAGCGTAGGGATAGCGGGAGCAGAAGAGACCCAGTACTTC. Protein: CASSVGIAGAEETQYF.

This clonotype was counted ten times or more. This chain uses TRBV29-1 with TRBJ2-1, with 7 nucleotides matching TRBD2. The CDR3 spans 13 residues. J lost 4 bases, V lost 6 bases, and 6 bases had no gene match. Germline-derived CDR1 and CDR2 are SQVTM and ANQGSEA. CDR3 DNA sequence: TGCAGCGTAGACGGCGGGGGATACAATGAGCAGTTCTTC. Encoded protein: CSVDGGGYNEQFF.

This clonotype was picked up a small number of times. The chain joins TRBV28 to TRBJ2-2; D is unresolved. The CDR3 is 13 residues long. V was trimmed by 3 bases and J by 3 bases, leaving 5 bases between them. Germline-derived CDR1 and CDR2 are MDHEN and SYDVKM. The CDR3 sequence: CASSFGHTGELFF. Here the CDR3 DNA reads TGTGCCAGCAGTTTTGGTCACACCGGGGAGCTGTTTTTT. Full variable domain (outside the CDR3, taken from reference TRBV28 and TRBJ2-2): DVKVTQSSRYLVKRTGEKVFLECVQDMDHENMFWYRQDPGLGLRLIYFSYDVKMKEKGDIPEGYSVSREKKERFSLILESASTNQTSMYLCASSFGHTGELFFGEGSRLTVL.

The rearrangement joins TRBV20-1 to TRBJ1-2; D perhaps matches TRBD1 (5 bases). Trimming left V 1 base short and J 6 bases short, with 6 bases between. Germline CDR1 DFQATT, CDR2 SNEGSKA (reference sequence). The CDR3 is 11 amino acids. DNA of the CDR3: TGCAGTGCTAGAGTGGGGGATGGCTACACCTTC. It yields the protein CSARVGDGYTF.

In its sample, this clonotype was seen a few times. The rearrangement links TRBV4-3 to TRBJ1-1; TRBD1 matches at 8 bases. Germline V gives CDR1 LGHNA, CDR2 YSLEER. The V gene end was trimmed by 6 bases and the J gene end by 0 bases; junction bases not matched to a gene: 0. This CDR3 has 13 residues. The DNA for the CDR3 is TGCGCCAGCAGGGACAGGGTGAACACTGAAGCTTTCTTT. Translating it yields CASRDRVNTEAFF.

This clonotype appeared a few times. This chain uses TRBV28 with TRBJ1-3; TRBD1 might be the D (6 bases). Germline V gives CDR1 MDHEN, CDR2 SYDVKM. The CDR3 runs to 15 residues. V was trimmed by 11 bases and J by 3 bases, leaving 20 bases between them. CDR3 coding DNA: TGTGCCGTTAGACCGTCGGGGGCAAGTGGAAACACCATATATTTT. Protein product: CAVRPSGASGNTIYF.